This T cell receptor (beta chain) is from a study of blood T cell repertoires in COVID-19. Overall study: The samples span acute and convalescent COVID-19 from the United States, Italy and Spain. T cells, B-cell-depleted T cells, or PBMCs provided the cDNA or gDNA that served as material.

In the original workflow: Amplification of reference gene primers was used by the study to estimate nucleated cell counts. TCRdb keeps only in-frame clones here, not all; method: immunoSEQ multiplex PCR. D and trimming come from the DNA, and the V and J calls and clone size come from that table. The table shows about 40,000 clones, with roughly 81% occurring only once. Trimming pared 0 bases from V and 8 bases from J, leaving 21 bases between. This CDR3 spans 17 amino acids. The origin of this receptor is an older woman with acute or convalescent COVID-19. The sample consisted of peripheral blood. The rearrangement links TRBV5-3 to TRBJ1-3, with D maybe TRBD1 (5 bases). TRBV5-3 is flagged as an ORF with uncertain function. The DNA of the CDR3 is TGTGCCAGAAGCTTGGGGGGAGGGACGCATGGAGTGCACACCATATATTTT. This encodes CARSLGGGTHGVHTIYF.